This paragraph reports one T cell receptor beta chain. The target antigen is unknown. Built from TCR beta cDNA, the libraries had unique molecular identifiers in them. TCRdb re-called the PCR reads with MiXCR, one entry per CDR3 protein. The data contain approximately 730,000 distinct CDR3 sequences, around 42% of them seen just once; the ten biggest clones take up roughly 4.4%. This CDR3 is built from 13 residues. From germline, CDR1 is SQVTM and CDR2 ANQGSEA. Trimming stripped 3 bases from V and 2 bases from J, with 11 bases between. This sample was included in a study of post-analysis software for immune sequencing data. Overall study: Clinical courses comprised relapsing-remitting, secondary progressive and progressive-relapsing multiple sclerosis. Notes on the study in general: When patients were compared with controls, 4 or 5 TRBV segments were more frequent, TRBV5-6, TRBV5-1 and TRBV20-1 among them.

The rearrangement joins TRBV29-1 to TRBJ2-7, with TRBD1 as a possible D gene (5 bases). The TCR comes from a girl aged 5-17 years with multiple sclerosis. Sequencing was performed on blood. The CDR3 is CSVDGAAPYEQYF. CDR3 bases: TGCAGCGTTGATGGGGCAGCCCCCTACGAGCAGTACTTC.